The 24 T cell receptor beta chains reported below all come from one sample, sequenced in a study of Ad26.COV2.S vaccination and SARS-CoV-2 variants. Sample treatment: some 20 received Ad26.COV2.S at low or high dose, single or two shots; 5 received placebo; per-sample allocation not given. Each sample was drawn 63 days after the first injection (of vaccine or placebo). Clones were sequenced by immunoSEQ multiplex PCR, and TCRdb holds only the in-frame ones, with some missing. The profile covers more than 350,000 clones, with approximately 92% appearing a single time and 10% to 15% taken by the ten largest. The source was peripheral blood, collected in a trial of Ad26.COV2.S vaccine versus placebo. These receptors were taken from a person aged 18 to 59 who received the Ad26.COV2.S COVID-19 vaccine or a placebo.

This chain joins TRBV19 and TRBJ2-2, with unresolved D. The germline CDR1 and CDR2 sequences are LNHDA and SQIVND (reference sequence). This CDR3 has 14 amino acids. V lost 6 bases and J lost 4, with 12 bases in between. CDR3 protein: CASRDVGSTGELFF. CDR3 DNA sequence: TGTGCCAGTAGGGATGTGGGATCCACCGGGGAGCTGTTTTTT.

The rearrangement joins TRBV30 to TRBJ2-7; 7 bases agree with TRBD2. This CDR3 has 16 amino acids. V was clipped by 2 bases and J by 5 bases; unmatched bases: 15. The germline gives CDR1 GTSNPN, CDR2 SVGIG (reference sequence). The CDR3 reads CAWSLGTNEYADEQYF. The CDR3 DNA reads as TGTGCCTGGAGTTTAGGGACTAATGAATATGCGGACGAGCAGTACTTC.

The chain is built from TRBV5-1 and TRBJ1-4; the D gene is possibly TRBD1 (5 bases). The germline CDR1 and CDR2 sequences are SGHRS and YFSETQ. The CDR3 loop spans 14 amino acids. Trimming took off 0 bases at V and 6 bases at J, with 9 bases between the two ends. This CDR3 reads CASSLGQGYEKLFF. For the CDR3, the DNA is TGCGCCAGCAGCTTGGGGCAGGGTTATGAAAAACTGTTTTTT.

The chain joins TRBV6-2 or TRBV6-3 to TRBJ2-7; TRBD2 matches at 11 bases. Germline CDR1 MNHEY, CDR2 SVGEGT. V was pared by 5 bases and J by 5 bases, with 11 bases of the junction left unmatched. The CDR3 extends over 16 amino acids. The CDR3 DNA reads as TGTGCCAGCAGTACTGGGCCGACTAGCGGGACAAACGAGCAGTACTTC. Translated: CASSTGPTSGTNEQYF.

The V and J genes are TRBV19 and TRBJ1-1; no definite D call. CDR1 and CDR2 (germline): LNHDA, SQIVND (reference sequence). This CDR3 has 12 amino acids. V lost 7 bases and J lost 4, with 10 bases in between. CDR3 DNA: TGTGCCAGTACCCCCGGGTCCACTGAAGCTTTCTTT. It codes for CASTPGSTEAFF.

The V call is TRBV7-9, the J call TRBJ1-1; D is ambiguous. V was shortened by 2 bases and J by 8 bases, with 6 bases between the two germline ends. CDR1 is SEHNR and CDR2 is FQNEAQ in the germline V gene (reference sequence). CDR3 length: 11 amino acids. CDR3 in DNA: TGTGCCAGCAGCTTATGGGGAGAAGCTTTCTTT. Protein product: CASSLWGEAFF. Filled out from reference TRBV7-9 and TRBJ1-1, the complete variable domain reads DTGVSQNPRHKITKRGQNVTFRCDPISEHNRLYWYRQTLGQGPEFLTYFQNEAQLEKSRLLSDRFSAERPKGSFSTLEIQRTEQGDSAMYLCASSLWGEAFFGQGTRLTVV.

This clone was seen just once. The V and J genes are TRBV11-2 and TRBJ1-1; 10 bases fit TRBD1. J gave up 3 bases and V 1 base, and 8 bases lay outside the gene matches. CDR1 is SGHAT and CDR2 is FQNNGV in the germline V gene. The CDR3 sequence is 17 residues long. This CDR3 is CASSLVGRGQGYTEAFF. CDR3 DNA sequence: TGTGCCAGCAGCTTAGTTGGTCGGGGACAGGGGTACACTGAAGCTTTCTTT.

This clone was recorded a few times. The gene calls are TRBV4-2 and TRBJ1-1; D remains ambiguous. From germline, CDR1 is LGHNA and CDR2 YNFKEQ. The ends were cut back, 1 base at V and 7 bases at J, with 4 bases in the middle. The CDR3 runs to 11 residues. CDR3 protein: CASSQGIEAFF. In DNA form, the CDR3 reads TGTGCCAGCAGCCAAGGAATTGAAGCTTTCTTT.

The chain carries TRBV11-2 and TRBJ1-4; no firm D call. This CDR3 spans 13 amino acids. V lost 0 bases, J lost 11 bases, and 10 bases lay in between. The V gene's germline CDR1 is SGHAT and CDR2 FQNNGV. The CDR3 region has the DNA TGTGCCAGCAGCTTAGATAGTCTGGGGAAACTGTTTTTT. Translation gives CASSLDSLGKLFF.

A remark on this clone: Within the sample, other DNA sequences also encode this same CDR3. The chain is built from TRBV7-2 and TRBJ1-5, with D possibly TRBD1 on 5 matching bases. Germline V gives CDR1 SGHTA, CDR2 FQGNSA. The ends were cut back, 1 base at V and 3 bases at J, with 10 bases in the middle. The CDR3 extends over 15 amino acids. In nucleotides, the CDR3 is TGTGCCAGCAGCTTAGTGGGGGGTGACAATCAGCCCCAGCATTTT. This translates into CASSLVGGDNQPQHF.

V is TRBV19 and J is TRBJ2-3, with D hard to call. V gave up 5 bases and J gave up 5 bases, with 5 bases separating them. The CDR3 covers 11 residues. CDR1 LNHDA and CDR2 SQIVND come from the germline V gene (reference sequence). CDR3: CASSWLDTQYF. The CDR3 DNA reads TGTGCCAGTAGTTGGTTAGATACGCAGTATTTT.

V is TRBV7-2 and J is TRBJ1-2; no definite D call. Germline CDR1 and CDR2: SGHTA and FQGNSA. The CDR3 is 13 amino acids. V shed 2 bases and J shed 8 bases, with 12 bases lying between them. This CDR3 is CASSLYEESGYTF. Here the CDR3 DNA reads TGTGCCAGCAGCTTATATGAGGAGAGCGGCTACACCTTC.

This chain joins TRBV13 and TRBJ2-7; 9 nucleotides agree with TRBD1. Looked up from germline, CDR1 is PRHDT and CDR2 is FYEKMQ (reference sequence). Unmatched junction bases numbered 11, after V lost 5 bases and J lost 6 bases. The CDR3 runs 15 residues. The CDR3 DNA reads TGTGCCAGCAGCCTCGGACAGGGGATTGGAGGCGAGCAGTACTTC. Translating gives CASSLGQGIGGEQYF.

This clone was seen a handful of times. In DNA form, the CDR3 reads TGCGCCAGCAGCTTGACATTCTACGAGCAGTACTTC. It translates to CASSLTFYEQYF. V is TRBV5-1 and J is TRBJ2-7; D ambiguous. There are 12 residues in the CDR3. Deletions cut 1 base from V and 3 bases from J, with 5 bases between. Per germline, CDR1 SGHRS and CDR2 YFSETQ.

The chain has TRBV6-2 or TRBV6-3 and TRBJ1-6; 9 bases align to TRBD1. There are 16 residues in the CDR3. After removal of 3 bases from V and 10 bases from J, the junction contained 10 bases not matched to a gene. Per germline, CDR1 MNHEY and CDR2 SVGEGT. The CDR3 nucleotides are TGTGCCAGCAGTTATCTACCGGGACAGGGACGATCACCCCTCCACTTT. Its protein product is CASSYLPGQGRSPLHF.

The gene calls are TRBV5-1 and TRBJ2-7; 7 bases fit TRBD1. The germline V gene has CDR1 SGHRS and CDR2 YFSETQ. V dropped 7 bases and J dropped 0; count of bases not matched to a gene: 7. The CDR3 extends over 14 amino acids. The DNA of the CDR3 is TGCGCCAGCGGACAGGCCGGGACCTCCTACGAGCAGTACTTC. It encodes CASGQAGTSYEQYF.

The CDR3 loop is CAWSATGEANYGYTF. As DNA, the CDR3 is TGTGCCTGGAGTGCAACAGGGGAAGCTAACTATGGCTACACCTTC. The chain links TRBV30 to TRBJ1-2; 7 bases map to TRBD1. J gave up 0 bases and V 1 base, and 5 bases lay outside the gene matches. Germline assignment: CDR1 GTSNPN and CDR2 SVGIG (reference sequence). The CDR3 covers 15 residues.

V usage is TRBV6-2 or TRBV6-3 and J usage is TRBJ2-7; weak D call: TRBD1 (6 bases). Germline assignment: CDR1 MNHEY and CDR2 SVGEGT. Trimming pared 2 bases from V and 3 bases from J, leaving 17 bases between. CDR3 length equals 16 residues. CDR3 sequence reads: CASSYLLTGPIYEQYF. The CDR3, as DNA: TGTGCCAGCAGTTACCTTCTGACAGGCCCCATCTACGAGCAGTACTTC.

The chain joins TRBV27 to TRBJ1-1; 11 positions agree with TRBD1. The CDR3 consists of 14 residues. The V segment lost 5 bases and the J segment 4 bases; nucleotides outside the gene matches: 3. CDR1 MNHEY and CDR2 SMNVEV come from the germline V gene (reference sequence). CDR3 in amino acids: CASSPGTGGTEAFF. CDR3 coding DNA: TGTGCCAGCAGTCCCGGGACAGGGGGCACTGAAGCTTTCTTT.

The rearrangement uses TRBV28 and TRBJ2-7, with D uncertain. The V and J ends lost 2 bases and 6 bases respectively, with 8 bases between them. Germline loops: CDR1 MDHEN, CDR2 SYDVKM. The CDR3 sequence is 12 residues long. CDR3 nucleotide sequence: TGTGCCAGCAGTTTAAATCCGCGCGAGCAGTACTTC. It translates to CASSLNPREQYF. The full variable domain, rest sourced from reference TRBV28 and TRBJ2-7, is DVKVTQSSRYLVKRTGEKVFLECVQDMDHENMFWYRQDPGLGLRLIYFSYDVKMKEKGDIPEGYSVSREKKERFSLILESASTNQTSMYLCASSLNPREQYFGPGTRLTVT.

V and J are TRBV19 and TRBJ1-4, with D unresolved. The V gene lost 5 bases and the J gene lost 10 bases, with 11 bases spanning the gap. CDR3 length: 12 amino acids. CDR1 and CDR2 (germline): LNHDA, SQIVND (reference sequence). The CDR3 spells CASSVIVGKLFF. The CDR3 bases are TGTGCCAGTAGTGTAATAGTCGGAAAACTGTTTTTT.

This chain connects TRBV30 to TRBJ1-3; no clear D gene. With 1 base removed from V and 2 bases from J, the gap between germline ends came to 3 bases. This CDR3 region has 12 residues. Germline V lookup: CDR1 GTSNPN, CDR2 SVGIG (reference sequence). CDR3 coding DNA: TGTGCCTGGAGTGGGACTGGAAACACCATATATTTT. This sequence encodes CAWSGTGNTIYF.

This chain links TRBV19 with TRBJ2-4, with 9 bases identical to TRBD2. The CDR3 sequence is 17 residues long. CDR1 and CDR2 (germline): LNHDA, SQIVND (reference sequence). Unmatched junction bases numbered 7, after V lost 4 bases and J lost 0 bases. The CDR3 sequence: CASSNSGGILAKNIQYF. The CDR3, as DNA: TGTGCCAGTAGTAATAGCGGGGGTATACTAGCCAAAAACATTCAGTACTTC.

The V gene is TRBV2, the J gene TRBJ1-2; D is undetermined. Germline loops: CDR1 SNHLY, CDR2 FYNNEI. This CDR3 spans 14 amino acids. V lost 2 bases, J lost 0 bases, and 7 bases lay in between. The CDR3 sequence is CASSEQVSNYGYTF. The DNA of the CDR3 is TGTGCCAGCAGTGAACAGGTCTCTAACTATGGCTACACCTTC.